Listed below are T cell receptor beta chains from one sample, sequenced in a study of T cells in Graves' hyperthyroidism and ophthalmopathy. TCRdb redid the calling of the multiplex PCR reads with MiXCR, one entry per CDR3 protein. The profile shows fewer than 550,000 distinct CDR3 sequences, roughly a quarter of them singletons. Sequenced sample: blood. These receptors all stem from a woman aged 25 to 45 with Graves' ophthalmopathy. Each CDR3 is given with its conserved first and last residue. D genes are given only for firm matches. Clone size appears in some rows only: once, few, many, or a class for an expanded clone.

TRBV29-1,few,TRBJ2-7,TRBD1,CSVEVPDRAPYEQYF,TGCAGCGTTGAAGTACCGGACAGGGCCCCCTACGAGCAGTACTTC
TRBV7-3,-,TRBJ2-7,-,CASSLTGESYEQCF,TGTGCCAGCAGCTTAACAGGGGAGTCCTACGAGCAGTGCTTC
TRBV9,-,TRBJ2-2,-,CASSAPRQTGELFF,TGTGCCAGCAGCGCCCCGCGGCAGACCGGGGAGCTGTTTTTT
TRBV12-3/TRBV12-4,many,TRBJ1-3,-,CASSLNTIYF,TGTGCCAGCAGTCTTAACACCATATATTTT
TRBV10-2,many,TRBJ2-7,-,CASNGDSSYEQYF,TGCGCCAGCAATGGGGACTCCTCCTACGAGCAGTACTTC
TRBV20-1,-,TRBJ2-5,-,CSARIKRLLGETQYF,TGCAGTGCTAGGATCAAGCGGCTACTGGGAGAGACCCAGTACTTC
TRBV27,-,TRBJ1-1,TRBD1,CASSLYGQGGGHTEAFF,TGTGCCAGCAGTTTATATGGACAGGGTGGAGGGCACACTGAAGCTTTCTTT
TRBV5-1,many,TRBJ1-1,-,CASSHGVGWNTEAFF,TGCGCCAGCAGCCATGGGGTAGGTTGGAACACTGAAGCTTTCTTT
TRBV20-1,many,TRBJ1-2,-,CSRDSTLYGYTF,TGCAGCCGGGACTCTACCCTATATGGCTACACCTTC
TRBV19,many,TRBJ1-1,-,CASSIRSGSLMNTEAFF,TGTGCCAGTAGTATAAGATCGGGCAGCCTAATGAACACTGAAGCTTTCTTT
TRBV29-1,many,TRBJ2-7,TRBD2,CSVETLAGNYEQYF,TGCAGCGTTGAAACCCTAGCGGGGAACTACGAGCAGTACTTC
TRBV18,many,TRBJ2-4,TRBD1,CASSPQGVNIQYF,TGTGCCAGCTCACCCCAGGGGGTAAACATTCAGTACTTC
TRBV5-1,many,TRBJ2-7,-,CASREGSGYEQYF,TGCGCCAGCAGGGAGGGATCAGGTTACGAGCAGTACTTC
TRBV7-8,many,TRBJ1-1,-,CASSLNLATEAFF,TGTGCCAGCAGCTTAAATTTGGCCACTGAAGCTTTCTTT
TRBV11-2,many,TRBJ1-1,-,CASSFWLTEAFF,TGTGCCAGCAGCTTCTGGCTCACTGAAGCTTTCTTT
TRBV28,-,TRBJ2-2,-,CASLRSLTGELFF,TGTGCCAGCCTGAGGTCTCTCACCGGGGAGCTGTTTTTT
TRBV11-1,few,TRBJ2-2,-,CASSLGDRSPISNTGELFF,TGTGCCAGCAGCTTAGGGGATCGGAGTCCTATTTCGAACACCGGGGAGCTGTTTTTT
TRBV2,-,TRBJ1-3,TRBD1,CASHWGQSNSGNTIYF,TGTGCCAGCCATTGGGGACAGTCAAACTCTGGAAACACCATATATTTT
TRBV10-3,many,TRBJ2-2,-,CAISPRDPNTGELFF,TGTGCCATCAGCCCACGGGACCCGAACACCGGGGAGCTGTTTTTT
TRBV6-1,few,TRBJ1-2,-,CASSEEEGVAYGYTF,TGTGCCAGCAGTGAAGAGGAGGGAGTCGCCTATGGCTACACCTTC
TRBV27,many,TRBJ2-7,TRBD1,CASSLVGTRDRGGEQYF,TGTGCCAGCAGTTTGGTGGGCACTCGGGACAGGGGGGGCGAGCAGTACTTC
TRBV28,many,TRBJ1-1,-,CASTPPAGTTEAFF,TGTGCCAGCACTCCCCCGGCAGGGACCACTGAAGCTTTCTTT
TRBV19,-,TRBJ1-5,-,CASSWSGYSNQPQHF,TGTGCCAGTAGTTGGTCAGGTTATAGCAATCAGCCCCAGCATTTT
TRBV12-3/TRBV12-4,many,TRBJ1-1,-,CASSLAGRNTEAFF,TGTGCCAGCAGTTTAGCAGGGCGAAACACTGAAGCTTTCTTT
TRBV10-3,-,TRBJ1-1,-,CAISESLGLKDTEAFF,TGTGCCATCAGTGAGTCTCTCGGGTTGAAAGACACTGAAGCTTTCTTT
TRBV28,many,TRBJ2-7,-,CASMNGGGAHHEQYF,TGTGCCAGCATGAATGGAGGGGGAGCCCACCACGAGCAGTACTTC
TRBV7-2,-,TRBJ2-5,TRBD2,CASRAGVAETQYF,TGTGCCAGCAGAGCGGGAGTGGCTGAGACCCAGTACTTC
TRBV29-1,-,TRBJ1-1,-,CSVQGGAWGTEAFF,TGCAGCGTCCAAGGGGGGGCTTGGGGCACTGAAGCTTTCTTT
TRBV5-1,many,TRBJ2-5,TRBD2,CASSLGTSGGAQETQYF,TGCGCCAGCAGCTTGGGAACTAGCGGGGGGGCTCAAGAGACCCAGTACTTC
TRBV7-2,few,TRBJ2-2,-,CASSSPVAGELFF,TGTGCCAGCAGCTCCCCCGTCGCCGGGGAGCTGTTTTTT
TRBV27,many,TRBJ1-2,TRBD1,CASSKGQGTNYGYTF,TGTGCCAGCAGTAAAGGACAGGGGACTAACTATGGCTACACCTTC
TRBV11-2,many,TRBJ1-2,-,CASSLGGPDGYTF,TGTGCCAGCAGCTTAGGGGGGCCGGATGGCTACACCTTC
TRBV11-1,few,TRBJ2-7,TRBD2,CASSLVWTSGGRYEQYF,TGTGCCAGCAGCTTAGTGTGGACTAGCGGGGGGCGCTACGAGCAGTACTTC
TRBV20-1,many,TRBJ1-1,-,CSIPGAFF,TGCAGCATCCCTGGAGCTTTCTTT
TRBV6-1,many,TRBJ1-1,TRBD1,CASSGEGQLHTEAFF,TGTGCCAGCAGTGGAGAGGGACAGTTGCACACTGAAGCTTTCTTT
TRBV5-1,-,TRBJ2-2,TRBD1,CASSARTGSNTGELFF,TGCGCCAGCAGCGCCCGGACAGGGTCGAACACCGGGGAGCTGTTTTTT
TRBV7-2,few,TRBJ2-2,TRBD2,CASSSSGGENTGELFF,TGTGCCAGCAGCTCTAGCGGGGGTGAGAACACCGGGGAGCTGTTTTTT
TRBV10-3,once,TRBJ2-7,-,CAISESKTYEQYF,TGTGCCATCAGTGAGTCTAAGACCTACGAGCAGTACTTC
TRBV12-3/TRBV12-4,few,TRBJ2-7,TRBD1,CASSWDRGDEQYF,TGTGCCAGCAGTTGGGACAGGGGTGATGAGCAGTACTTC
TRBV27,many,TRBJ1-5,TRBD1,CASSFMGQGVPGNQPQHF,TGTGCCAGCAGTTTTATGGGACAGGGGGTTCCTGGGAATCAGCCCCAGCATTTT
TRBV19,few,TRBJ1-1,-,CASSRPLDTEAFF,TGTGCCAGTAGTAGACCGTTGGACACTGAAGCTTTCTTT
TRBV5-1,-,TRBJ2-1,TRBD1,CASSGGQGSIYNEQFF,TGCGCCAGCAGCGGGGGACAGGGATCTATTTACAATGAGCAGTTCTTC
TRBV2,-,TRBJ1-6,TRBD1,CASSGTGGFYNSPLHF,TGTGCCAGCAGCGGGACAGGGGGCTTTTATAATTCACCCCTCCACTTT
TRBV3-1,many,TRBJ2-2,TRBD1,CASSRGQVVGELFF,TGTGCCAGCAGCCGTGGACAGGTCGTGGGGGAGCTGTTTTTT
TRBV7-3,many,TRBJ2-2,-,CASSPGVLRAGELFF,TGTGCCAGCAGTCCAGGGGTCCTTCGAGCCGGGGAGCTGTTTTTT
TRBV12-3/TRBV12-4,many,TRBJ1-5,-,CACTLGGGLQPQHF,TGTGCCTGCACCCTGGGCGGGGGGCTCCAGCCCCAGCATTTT
TRBV30,-,TRBJ2-7,TRBD1,CAWSPGTGGGEQYF,TGTGCCTGGAGCCCCGGGACAGGGGGTGGGGAGCAGTACTTC
TRBV12-3/TRBV12-4,many,TRBJ2-7,-,CASSLAGSSYEQYF,TGTGCCAGCAGTTTGGCAGGTAGCTCCTACGAGCAGTACTTC
TRBV10-3,many,TRBJ1-5,-,CAIRTGVGPQHF,TGTGCCATCAGGACAGGTGTGGGGCCCCAGCATTTT
TRBV6-1,few,TRBJ2-3,TRBD2,CASILRGAADTQYF,TGTGCCAGCATTCTGCGGGGGGCCGCGGATACGCAGTATTTT
TRBV10-3,many,TRBJ1-2,TRBD1,CAIRDRPLYGYTF,TGTGCCATCAGGGACAGGCCACTCTATGGCTACACCTTC
TRBV5-1,-,TRBJ1-2,-,CASSLFQGPNYGYTF,TGCGCCAGCAGCTTGTTTCAGGGACCGAACTATGGCTACACCTTC
TRBV27,many,TRBJ1-2,-,CASSGRVDGYTF,TGTGCCAGCAGCGGCAGGGTCGACGGCTACACCTTC
TRBV15,many,TRBJ2-4,-,CATSQFEPKNIQYF,TGTGCCACCAGCCAGTTCGAGCCCAAAAACATTCAGTACTTC
TRBV6-2/TRBV6-3,-,TRBJ1-5,-,CASSDTAGYQPQHF,TGTGCCAGCAGTGATACCGCAGGGTATCAGCCCCAGCATTTT
TRBV20-1,many,TRBJ1-1,-,CSALQGYTEAFF,TGCAGTGCTTTACAGGGTTACACTGAAGCTTTCTTT
TRBV7-2,few,TRBJ2-2,-,CASSFVPGELCF,TGTGCCAGCAGCTTTGTTCCCGGGGAGCTGTGTTTT
TRBV4-1,few,TRBJ2-7,TRBD2,CASSQEDGLAGLYEQYF,TGCGCCAGCAGCCAAGAGGATGGGCTAGCGGGCCTCTACGAGCAGTACTTC
TRBV28,-,TRBJ1-2,TRBD1,CASSGDRATYGYTF,TGTGCCAGCAGTGGCGACAGGGCTACCTATGGCTACACCTTC
TRBV18,many,TRBJ2-7,-,CASSPDYEQYF,TGTGCCAGCTCACCCGACTACGAGCAGTACTTC